Below, 25 T cell receptor beta chains from the same sample are listed, as sequenced in a study of blood T cell repertoires in COVID-19 (dated by TCRdb to the early 2020s). The library was obtained by the immunoSEQ multiplex PCR assay. TCRdb took this table from immuneACCESS and kept in-frame rearrangements with V and J called. Such tables lack part of the clones; where checked against another copy, unresolved V genes explain under half of the gap, and the rest is unexplained. The sample yields roughly 250,000 clones; 65% to 85% were counted once. The ten top clones hold 15% to 18% of the sample. Material for sequencing was peripheral blood. The receptors stem from a person between 65 and 79 years old with COVID-19, enrolled during active disease.

The chain couples TRBV11-2 to TRBJ2-5, with D possibly TRBD2 on 5 matching bases. V was shortened by 1 base and J by 2 bases, with 14 bases between the two germline ends. The CDR3 is 16 amino acids. The germline CDR1 and CDR2 sequences are SGHAT and FQNNGV. DNA for the CDR3: TGTGCCAGCAGCTTAGCGTCGGGGAGTCAACAAGAGACCCAGTACTTC. This sequence encodes CASSLASGSQQETQYF.

The J gene is TRBJ1-1, the V gene TRBV19; D possibly corresponds to TRBD1 (5 bases). This CDR3 comprises 12 residues. Germline assignment: CDR1 LNHDA and CDR2 SQIVND (reference sequence). V shed 6 bases and J shed 2 bases, with 7 bases lying between them. As DNA, the CDR3 is TGTGCCAGTAGGGACACCAACACTGAAGCTTTCTTT. This encodes CASRDTNTEAFF.

V and J are TRBV19 and TRBJ1-5; unclear D gene. Trimming shortened V by 0 bases and J by 3 bases, and 9 bases separated the two germline ends. The CDR3 has 15 amino acids. Per germline, CDR1 LNHDA and CDR2 SQIVND (reference sequence). CDR3 residues: CASSIEGRDNQPQHF. The CDR3 coding sequence is TGTGCCAGTAGTATAGAGGGCCGGGACAATCAGCCCCAGCATTTT.

V usage is TRBV28 and J usage is TRBJ2-7, with TRBD2 identical over 9 bases. CDR1 and CDR2 (germline): MDHEN, SYDVKM. Trimming took 5 bases from V and 1 from J; bases not matched to a gene: 12. The CDR3 covers 17 residues. CDR3 residues: CASSAGTSSTSSYEQYF. In nucleotides, the CDR3 is TGTGCCAGCAGTGCCGGGACTAGCTCAACGTCATCCTACGAGCAGTACTTC.

This chain uses TRBV4-2 with TRBJ2-5, with TRBD2 matching over 8 bases. The germline V gene encodes CDR1 LGHNA and CDR2 YNFKEQ. After removal of 0 bases from V and 5 bases from J, the junction contained 5 bases not matched to a gene. The CDR3 is made up of 15 amino acids. In DNA, the CDR3 is TGTGCCAGCAGCCAAGAGCAAAGCGGGAGTGAGACCCAGTACTTC. This encodes CASSQEQSGSETQYF.

The chain links TRBV6-6 to TRBJ1-4; perhaps TRBD1 as D (5 bases). Germline V gene sequence: CDR1 MNHNY, CDR2 SVGAGI (reference sequence). Trimming left V 3 bases short and J 5 bases short, with 13 bases between. The length of the CDR3 is 15 residues. The CDR3: CASSYSGVGNEKLFF. CDR3 nucleotide sequence: TGTGCCAGCAGTTATTCGGGGGTAGGAAATGAAAAACTGTTTTTT.

The genes are TRBV6-5 and TRBJ2-1, with TRBD2 identical over 7 bases. Germline CDR1 and CDR2: MNHEY and SVGAGI. The CDR3 covers 13 residues. V lost 7 bases, J lost 10 bases, and 10 bases stayed unmatched. The CDR3: CASTPGGSREQFF. In DNA, the CDR3 is TGTGCCAGCACCCCCGGCGGGAGCAGAGAGCAGTTCTTC.

This clone was seen just once. J is TRBJ2-6 and V is TRBV5-1; no clear D gene. The CDR3 runs 14 residues. The germline gives CDR1 SGHRS, CDR2 YFSETQ. Trimming stripped 2 bases from V and 1 base from J, with 4 bases between. The CDR3 is CASSFPSGANVLTF. For the CDR3, the DNA is TGCGCCAGCAGCTTCCCTTCTGGGGCCAACGTCCTGACTTTC.

This clone has a handful of counts. The chain has TRBV2 and TRBJ1-3, with D uncertain. The germline V gene encodes CDR1 SNHLY and CDR2 FYNNEI. Trimming shortened V by 11 bases and J by 0 bases, and 11 bases separated the two germline ends. The CDR3 covers 13 residues. The CDR3 protein is CAVGYRSGNTIYF. DNA of the CDR3: TGTGCCGTGGGCTACCGCTCTGGAAACACCATATATTTT.

The rearrangement joins TRBV20-1 to TRBJ2-7; D unresolved. Trimming removed 0 bases from V and 13 bases from J, with 13 bases in between. The CDR3 has 11 residues. Germline assignment: CDR1 DFQATT and CDR2 SNEGSKA (reference sequence). Written as DNA, the CDR3 is TGCAGTGCTAGAGATCGAAGGAGTAACTACTTC. It is translated as CSARDRRSNYF.

This clone was detected only once. V gene TRBV5-1 combines with J gene TRBJ2-6; 8 bases agree with TRBD1. V shed 1 base, J shed 1 base, and the junction held 7 bases outside the gene matches. Germline V gene lookup returns CDR1 SGHRS and CDR2 YFSETQ. CDR3 length: 18 amino acids. The CDR3 DNA sequence: TGCGCCAGCAGCTTGTCGGGACAGGCCTTATCTGGGGCCAACGTCCTGACTTTC. This encodes CASSLSGQALSGANVLTF.

This rearrangement joins TRBV7-8 to TRBJ1-2, with D tentatively TRBD1 (6 bases). This CDR3 is 16 amino acids long. Germline values: CDR1 SGHVS, CDR2 FQNEAQ. Deletions cut 5 bases from V and 4 bases from J, with 20 bases between. The CDR3 coding sequence is TGTGCCAGCAGCATAGGGGGGGACGGTCCGACCTATGGCTACACCTTC. It yields the protein CASSIGGDGPTYGYTF.

The chain links TRBV7-2 to TRBJ2-5; TRBD2 might be the D (6 bases). Between the trimmed V and J ends, which lost 6 bases and 0 bases, there was a span of 8 bases. This CDR3 spans 13 amino acids. The germline V gene encodes CDR1 SGHTA and CDR2 FQGNSA. DNA for the CDR3: TGTGCCAGCAGTCTAGCGTACCAAGAGACCCAGTACTTC. Translation: CASSLAYQETQYF.

V usage is TRBV23-1 and J usage is TRBJ2-7, with 7 bases matching TRBD1. TRBV23-1 counts as an open reading frame of uncertain function. Germline trimming cut 8 bases from V and 1 base from J; bases unmatched to any gene: 20. The CDR3 totals 18 residues. The CDR3 DNA reads as TGCGCCAGCCTCGCTTTGACAGGGCTCAAACCAAAGTCCTACGAGCAGTACTTC. Protein product: CASLALTGLKPKSYEQYF.

The gene calls are TRBV30 and TRBJ1-1; no clear D. The CDR3 consists of 16 residues. Trimming took 1 base from V and 0 from J, leaving 15 bases between them. Germline CDR1 is GTSNPN and CDR2 is SVGIG (reference sequence). CDR3: CAWSATTSLMNTEAFF. As DNA, the CDR3 is TGTGCCTGGAGTGCAACCACTTCTCTCATGAACACTGAAGCTTTCTTT.

This chain connects TRBV27 to TRBJ2-1; D remains ambiguous. With 5 bases removed from V and 6 bases from J, the gap between germline ends came to 11 bases. The germline V gene encodes CDR1 MNHEY and CDR2 SMNVEV (reference sequence). This CDR3 contains 13 residues. CDR3 region: CASSILRSNEQFF. The CDR3 DNA is TGTGCCAGCAGTATTTTGCGGTCCAATGAGCAGTTCTTC.

This clone was seen more than once but under ten times. J is TRBJ1-2 and V is TRBV6-2 or TRBV6-3, with D maybe TRBD1 (5 bases). CDR3 size: 15 residues. Trimming pared 2 bases from V and 8 bases from J, leaving 18 bases between. The germline gives CDR1 MNHEY, CDR2 SVGEGT. Written as DNA, the CDR3 is TGTGCCAGCAGTTACGCCGCAGACAGTTTGCGGGGCTACACCTTC. This translates into CASSYAADSLRGYTF.

Only a few counts were recorded for this clone. V is TRBV5-4 and J is TRBJ1-2; TRBD1 matches at 8 bases. Trimming took 3 bases from V and 6 from J; bases not matched to a gene: 7. CDR1 SGHNT and CDR2 YYREEE come from the germline V gene (reference sequence). The CDR3 is 14 amino acids. CDR3 sequence reads: CASSWGQASNGYTF. The CDR3 region has the DNA TGTGCCAGCAGCTGGGGACAGGCATCGAATGGCTACACCTTC.

The chain joins TRBV19 to TRBJ1-1, with 7 nucleotides matching TRBD1. The CDR3 extends over 14 amino acids. Germline values: CDR1 LNHDA, CDR2 SQIVND (reference sequence). J gave up 4 bases and V 3 bases, and 5 bases lay outside the gene matches. The CDR3 loop reads CASSIGQAFTEAFF. The CDR3 region has the DNA TGTGCCAGTAGTATCGGACAGGCTTTCACTGAAGCTTTCTTT.

The chain carries TRBV6-5 and TRBJ2-5; 10 bases match TRBD2. Germline V gene sequence: CDR1 MNHEY, CDR2 SVGAGI. This CDR3 region has 14 residues. V shed 6 bases and J 5 bases; nucleotides not matched to a gene: 6. CDR3 amino acids: CASRPSGSRETQYF. CDR3 nucleotide sequence: TGTGCCAGCAGACCTAGCGGGAGTCGGGAGACCCAGTACTTC.

The V call is TRBV5-1, the J call TRBJ2-3, with TRBD2 identical over 9 bases. This CDR3 contains 16 residues. J gave up 4 bases and V 0 bases, and 6 bases lay outside the gene matches. CDR1 SGHRS and CDR2 YFSETQ come from the germline V gene. CDR3 loop: CASSLGAGGLPDTQYF. Written as DNA, the CDR3 is TGCGCCAGCAGCTTGGGAGCGGGAGGCTTACCAGATACGCAGTATTTT.

This chain connects TRBV18 to TRBJ1-1, with D maybe TRBD1 (6 bases). CDR1 and CDR2 from the germline V gene are KGHSH and LQKENI. The CDR3 has 13 amino acids. The germline V and J ends were trimmed by 5 bases and 4 bases, with 11 bases remaining between them. CDR3 coding DNA: TGTGCCAGCTCAACAGGGTCCAGCACTGAAGCTTTCTTT. Protein product: CASSTGSSTEAFF.

This clone was found a few times. The V call is TRBV28, the J call TRBJ2-1; 10 bases line up with TRBD2. V shed 9 bases and J 6 bases; nucleotides not matched to a gene: 5. The CDR3 spans 13 residues. Germline CDR1 is MDHEN and CDR2 is SYDVKM. CDR3 in amino acids: CASLAGVSNEQFF. In DNA, the CDR3 is TGTGCCAGTCTAGCGGGAGTTTCCAATGAGCAGTTCTTC. The full variable domain, completed using reference TRBV28 and TRBJ2-1, is DVKVTQSSRYLVKRTGEKVFLECVQDMDHENMFWYRQDPGLGLRLIYFSYDVKMKEKGDIPEGYSVSREKKERFSLILESASTNQTSMYLCASLAGVSNEQFFGPGTRLTVL.

The V call is TRBV3-1 (or the pseudogene TRBV3-2), the J call TRBJ2-2, with 8 bases that match TRBD1. The trim removed 1 base at V and 0 bases at J, leaving 4 bases unmatched. Looked up from germline, CDR1 is LGHDT and CDR2 is YNNKEL (reference sequence). CDR3 length: 17 amino acids. The CDR3 here is CASSQGGTGANTGELFF. CDR3 coding DNA: TGTGCCAGCAGCCAAGGAGGGACAGGCGCGAACACCGGGGAGCTGTTTTTT.

The chain recombines TRBV10-3 with TRBJ2-7; 11 positions match TRBD2. Germline values: CDR1 ENHRY, CDR2 SYGVKD. V trimming: 9 bases; J trimming: 0 bases; junction bases outside the gene matches: 1. This CDR3 spans 13 amino acids. Written as DNA, the CDR3 is TGTGCCATTGGGACTAGCGGCTCCTACGAGCAGTACTTC. As protein: CAIGTSGSYEQYF.